This passage covers 20 T cell receptor beta chains from one sample sequenced in a study of OX40 agonist ivuxolimab in advanced cancers. Produced via immunoSEQ multiplex PCR; TCRdb's table is partial and in-frame only. The sample lists 65,000 to 80,000 clones; roughly 85% were seen once. The material sequenced was CD4+ or CD8+ T cells sorted from blood, taken in a trial of the OX40 agonist ivuxolimab. Receptor source: an adult with an advanced solid tumor such as melanoma, head and neck, liver or kidney cancer.

The CDR3: CASSQVERVRRTEAFF. DNA for the CDR3: TGCGCCAGCAGCCAAGTCGAGAGGGTCAGGCGGACTGAAGCTTTCTTT. This sequence joins TRBV4-1 and TRBJ1-1; D is unclear. This CDR3 is built from 16 residues. The ends were cut back, 1 base at V and 5 bases at J, with 17 bases in the middle. CDR1 and CDR2 (germline): MGHRA, YSYEKL.

This rearrangement joins TRBV18 to TRBJ2-3; D might be TRBD2 (6 bases). The CDR3 runs to 14 residues. V lost 5 bases and J 2 bases, leaving 11 bases between the germline ends. CDR1 and CDR2 from the germline V gene are KGHSH and LQKENI. CDR3 protein: CASSAGLHTDTQYF. As DNA, the CDR3 is TGTGCCAGCTCAGCGGGACTGCACACAGATACGCAGTATTTT.

The sample holds one count of this clone. The chain uses TRBV4-2 and TRBJ2-3; unclear D gene. V lost 4 bases, J lost 0 bases, and 2 bases lay in between. The CDR3 length is 12 residues. Germline V CDR1 and CDR2: LGHNA, YNFKEQ. The CDR3 bases are TGTGCCAGCAGCCGAAGCACAGATACGCAGTATTTT. Translating it yields CASSRSTDTQYF.

This clone was seen only a few times. This chain uses TRBV7-3 with TRBJ2-3; 7 nucleotides match TRBD1. The ends lost 4 bases at V and 5 bases at J; junction bases unmatched: 9. This CDR3 spans 15 amino acids. Germline assignment: CDR1 SGHTA and CDR2 FQGTGA. CDR3 sequence reads: CASSSRQGPGDTQYF. CDR3 nucleotides: TGTGCCAGCAGCTCCCGACAGGGACCCGGAGATACGCAGTATTTT.

The gene calls are TRBV4-2 and TRBJ1-1; TRBD1 is a possible D gene (5 bases). V gave up 2 bases and J gave up 3 bases, with 13 bases separating them. The CDR3 length is 15 residues. The germline V gene has CDR1 LGHNA and CDR2 YNFKEQ. CDR3 in amino acids: CASSQPGGGYTEAFF. Written as DNA, the CDR3 is TGTGCCAGCAGCCAACCCGGGGGTGGGTACACTGAAGCTTTCTTT.

The gene calls are TRBV19 and TRBJ1-3; possible D gene TRBD1, 5 bases. V lost 8 bases and J 3 bases, leaving 20 bases between the germline ends. The CDR3 is made up of 16 amino acids. CDR1 and CDR2 from the germline V gene are LNHDA and SQIVND (reference sequence). DNA of the CDR3: TGTGCCAGTGAGGCAAGGGCAGGGAGGATTGGAAACACCATATATTTT. Translating gives CASEARAGRIGNTIYF.

Here the CDR3 DNA reads TGTGCCAGCAGACGAATCTCTCTGGGCAGCGCCTACGAGCAGTACTTC. It codes for CASRRISLGSAYEQYF. This chain joins TRBV28 and TRBJ2-7; no clear D gene. Germline CDR1 reads MDHEN; CDR2 reads SYDVKM. V lost 6 bases and J 2 bases, leaving 20 bases between the germline ends. The CDR3 sequence is 16 residues long.

The DNA for the CDR3 is TGTGCCAGCAGTCGGAACAGGGGAGCTAATGAAAAACTGTTTTTT. This translates into CASSRNRGANEKLFF. The chain uses TRBV7-2 and TRBJ1-4; 7 nucleotides agree with TRBD1. CDR3 length: 15 residues. Germline-derived CDR1 and CDR2 are SGHTA and FQGNSA. The V segment lost 6 bases and the J segment 3 bases; nucleotides outside the gene matches: 7.

This clone was counted a few times. The CDR3 DNA sequence: TGTGCCAGCAGTGGGGGACGGGGTGGACAGCCCCAGCATTTT. Its protein product is CASSGGRGGQPQHF. V and J are TRBV7-8 and TRBJ1-5, with D perhaps matching TRBD1 (5 bases). This CDR3 comprises 14 residues. V was pared by 6 bases and J by 7 bases, with 16 bases between. Germline V gene data show CDR1 as SGHVS and CDR2 as FQNEAQ.

The chain combines TRBV2 with TRBJ2-5, with 7 bases aligning to TRBD1. The CDR3 totals 13 residues. CDR1 and CDR2 (germline): SNHLY, FYNNEI. The V and J ends lost 7 bases and 2 bases, in that order; junction bases with no gene match: 4. The CDR3 loop is CASIADRQETQYF. For the CDR3, the DNA is TGTGCCAGCATTGCGGACAGGCAAGAGACCCAGTACTTC.

The chain links TRBV9 to TRBJ2-5, with 8 positions matching TRBD2. In germline, CDR1 is SGDLS, CDR2 YYNGEE. The CDR3 runs 15 residues. V shed 1 base and J 4 bases; nucleotides not matched to a gene: 6. The CDR3 DNA sequence: TGTGCCAGCAGCGTATCTGGCGGGGGGAGAGAGACCCAGTACTTC. As protein: CASSVSGGGRETQYF.

The chain employs TRBV20-1 and TRBJ2-1; D possibly corresponds to TRBD1 (5 bases). Trimming took off 3 bases at V and 12 bases at J, with 12 bases between the two ends. In germline, CDR1 is DFQATT, CDR2 SNEGSKA (reference sequence). CDR3 length equals 11 residues. The CDR3 region has the DNA TGCAGTGCTAGCCCAGGGTTTGGGCAGTTCTTC. Protein product: CSASPGFGQFF.

The chain is built from TRBV5-6 and TRBJ1-5, with D hard to call. V was pared by 8 bases and J by 5 bases, with 17 bases between. Germline V gene data show CDR1 as SGHDT and CDR2 as YYEEEE. CDR3 size: 14 residues. The CDR3 loop reads CASSFRAQHQPQHF. In DNA form, the CDR3 reads TGTGCCAGTTCGTTTAGGGCCCAACATCAGCCCCAGCATTTT.

Only a few counts were recorded for this clone. The chain recombines TRBV18 with TRBJ2-2, with 8 bases matching TRBD1. V was clipped by 4 bases and J by 3 bases; unmatched bases: 7. Germline CDR1 KGHSH, CDR2 LQKENI. The CDR3 spans 16 residues. DNA of the CDR3: TGTGCCAGCTCACGAATACAGGGGGGAGACACCGGGGAGCTGTTTTTT. As protein: CASSRIQGGDTGELFF.

The chain is built from TRBV21-1 and TRBJ1-3. TRBV21-1 is annotated as a pseudogene. The CDR3 is 13 residues long. CDR3 loop: CASKGGKENTIYF. CDR3 bases: TGTGCCAGCAAAGGGGGGAAGGAAAACACCATATATTTT.

The V call is TRBV19, the J call TRBJ2-2; 8 nucleotides agree with TRBD2. With V trimmed by 2 bases and J by 6 bases, 2 bases remained unmatched. Germline V gives CDR1 LNHDA, CDR2 SQIVND (reference sequence). The CDR3 consists of 14 residues. DNA for the CDR3: TGTGCCAGTAGTATACCACTAGCGGCCGGGGAGCTGTTTTTT. This gives the protein CASSIPLAAGELFF.

This clone was counted once. The CDR3 bases are TGTGCCAGCAGTAACCGGGACGGCACAGATACGCAGTATTTT. Translation: CASSNRDGTDTQYF. The rearrangement uses TRBV25-1 and TRBJ2-3; D is perhaps TRBD1 or TRBD2 (5 bases each). This CDR3 comprises 14 residues. Germline V gives CDR1 MGHDK, CDR2 SYGVNS. Trimming removed 5 bases from V and 1 base from J, with 10 bases in between.

This clone showed up just a few times. V usage is TRBV5-4 and J usage is TRBJ1-2; maybe TRBD1 (5 bases). The germline V and J ends were trimmed by 4 bases and 4 bases, with 17 bases remaining between them. This CDR3 has 15 residues. Looked up from germline, CDR1 is SGHNT and CDR2 is YYREEE (reference sequence). DNA for the CDR3: TGTGCCAGCAGCCCCAATGGGGGACCCCTCTATGGCTACACCTTC. The encoded protein is CASSPNGGPLYGYTF.

V gene TRBV6-1 combines with J gene TRBJ1-5; TRBD1 might be the D (6 bases). The CDR3 has 15 amino acids. The germline V gene has CDR1 MNHNS and CDR2 SASEGT. Trimming stripped 4 bases from V and 5 bases from J, with 15 bases between. CDR3 DNA: TGTGCCAGCAGTGCGGACAGATCCTGGGATCAGCCCCAGCATTTT. Its translation: CASSADRSWDQPQHF.

V and J are TRBV29-1 and TRBJ2-2; TRBD1 matches at 8 bases. Trimming took 5 bases from V and 3 from J; bases not matched to a gene: 5. From germline, CDR1 is SQVTM and CDR2 ANQGSEA. The CDR3 totals 14 residues. As DNA, the CDR3 is TGCAGCGTTTTTGACAGGGGCGACACCGGGGAGCTGTTTTTT. Its protein product is CSVFDRGDTGELFF.